Listed below are T cell receptor beta chains from one sample, sequenced in a study of blood T cells in healthy people across ages. TCRdb re-analysed the 5' RACE reads in MiXCR, keeping a single row per CDR3 protein. In the table there are hundreds of thousands of distinct CDR3 sequences, roughly two fifths of which are singletons. The sequencing sample was made of blood. The receptors derive from a man at least 80 years old in good health. Both conserved end residues are part of each CDR3. D genes are given only for firm matches. Rows give clone size only sometimes, using once, few, many, or a class for an expanded clone.

-	-	TRBV5-1	TRBJ1-6	CASSPAGGLGSPLHF
-	-	TRBV7-8	-	CASSLKDSLYEQYF
TRBD1	-	TRBV20-1	TRBJ2-5	CSAGTAPQETQYF
-	-	TRBV21-1	TRBJ2-1	CASGVYVGVAANEQFF
-	-	TRBV19	TRBJ1-1	CASSMRGAMNTEAFF
-	few	TRBV7-8	TRBJ1-2	CASSLVAPTNEGYTF
TRBD2	few	TRBV20-1	TRBJ2-2	CSARATSGGYTGELFF
TRBD2	many	TRBV10-2	TRBJ2-7	CASSEPGLAGYEQYF
TRBD2	few	TRBV12-3/TRBV12-4	TRBJ2-3	CASSFLLAGVGDTQYF
-	few	TRBV11-2	TRBJ2-3	CASRPGGRTDTQYF
TRBD1	many	TRBV7-2	TRBJ2-7	CASSSRGQAYEQYF
TRBD1	-	TRBV7-9	TRBJ2-5	CASSERDRAGQETQYF
TRBD2	-	TRBV20-1	TRBJ2-1	CSARDGGRRNNEQFF
TRBD1	-	TRBV6-5	TRBJ1-2	CASSFTGGTNYGYTF
-	-	TRBV6-1	TRBJ1-1	CASSERADTEAFF
TRBD2	-	TRBV5-8	TRBJ2-1	CASSLAGLPSNEQFF
-	few	TRBV24-1	TRBJ2-3	CATSAMTGGTDTQYF
-	few	TRBV27	TRBJ2-7	CASRLQGSGIEQYF
TRBD2	-	TRBV20-1	TRBJ2-7	CSAERTLAGFYEQYF
-	-	TRBV12-3/TRBV12-4	TRBJ2-7	CASSLGGSHSDEQYF
TRBD2	-	TRBV10-1	TRBJ2-5	CASSRGTSDQETQYF
-	few	TRBV7-2	TRBJ2-5	CASNPTGLQETQYF
-	-	TRBV11-2	TRBJ2-5	CASNRGREETQYF
-	-	TRBV24-1	TRBJ2-1	CATSDSDFPTYNEQFF
TRBD1	-	TRBV6-6	TRBJ1-5	CASSYGTEQPQHF
-	-	TRBV5-1	TRBJ2-5	CASSLGRATETQYF
-	many	TRBV11-2	TRBJ2-1	CASGLRTTEQFF
-	-	TRBV7-2	TRBJ2-5	CASSLALGINERYF
TRBD1	many	TRBV7-2	TRBJ1-1	CASSPNRQGGTEAFF
TRBD2	few	TRBV6-1	TRBJ2-5	CASSEHASGVVQETQYF
-	few	TRBV4-1	TRBJ1-5	CASSQGEANQPQHF
-	-	TRBV4-2	TRBJ2-5	CASSQDLGQDGVAQYF
-	-	TRBV6-1	TRBJ2-7	CASSDGARLSYEQYF
-	-	TRBV5-1	TRBJ1-2	CASSFGDSSNYGYTF
TRBD2	once	TRBV7-2	TRBJ2-7	CASSYVAGTSYEQYF
-	-	TRBV27	TRBJ2-3	CATQDYSTDTQYF
-	few	TRBV5-5	TRBJ2-3	CASSLGMVYADTQYF
TRBD1	-	TRBV24-1	TRBJ2-3	CATRGQGNTDTQYF
TRBD1	-	TRBV18	TRBJ2-7	CASSPQRPGTGRYEQYF
TRBD2	few	TRBV7-8	TRBJ2-7	CASSLGPSGVAYEQYF
-	few	TRBV20-1	TRBJ1-2	CSAREWLSGYTF
-	-	TRBV7-9	TRBJ2-2	CASTDLGHQSDTGELFF
TRBD2	few	TRBV4-1	TRBJ2-5	CASSQDRSSGGQGTQYF